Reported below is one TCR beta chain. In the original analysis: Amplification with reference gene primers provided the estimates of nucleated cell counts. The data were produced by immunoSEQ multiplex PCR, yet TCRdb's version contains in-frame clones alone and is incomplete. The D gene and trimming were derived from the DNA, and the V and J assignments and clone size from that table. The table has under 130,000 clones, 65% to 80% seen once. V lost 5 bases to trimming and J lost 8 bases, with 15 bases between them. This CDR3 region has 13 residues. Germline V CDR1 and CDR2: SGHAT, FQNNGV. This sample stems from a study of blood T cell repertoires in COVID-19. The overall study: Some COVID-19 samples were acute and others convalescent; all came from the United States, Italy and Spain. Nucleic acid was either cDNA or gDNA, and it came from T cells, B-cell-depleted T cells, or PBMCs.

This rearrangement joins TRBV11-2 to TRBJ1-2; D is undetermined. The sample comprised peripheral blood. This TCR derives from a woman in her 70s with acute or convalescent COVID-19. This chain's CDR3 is CASSPSGVVGYTF. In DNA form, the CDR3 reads TGTGCCAGCAGCCCGTCCGGGGTTGTCGGCTACACCTTC.